What follows are 23 T cell receptor beta chains derived from one specimen sequenced in a study of blood T cells in healthy people across ages. The second PCR ran roughly 7 to 12 cycles with a sample-barcoded 5' primer and J-beta primers. TCRdb reprocessed the 5' RACE reads with MiXCR, giving one entry per CDR3 protein. The data contain 550,000 to 750,000 distinct CDR3 sequences, 20% to 25% of them seen just once; the ten biggest clones take up under 4%. What was sequenced was blood. The receptor source for this set is a man in his 70s in good health.

In this sample, this clonotype turned up a few times. J is TRBJ2-3 and V is TRBV29-1; D gene uncertain. Germline V lookup: CDR1 SQVTM, CDR2 ANQGSEA. V lost 4 bases to trimming and J lost 2 bases, with 10 bases between them. The CDR3 length is 13 residues. The CDR3: CSVAGPYTDTQYF. The CDR3 DNA is TGCAGCGTTGCTGGACCCTACACAGATACGCAGTATTTT.

This sequence joins TRBV24-1 and TRBJ2-1; no clear D gene. CDR3 length: 14 residues. CDR1 KGHDR and CDR2 SFDVKD come from the germline V gene. Trimming removed 1 base from V and 6 bases from J, with 9 bases in between. CDR3 bases: TGTGCCACCAGTGATTTCCAGAAACTCAATGAGCAGTTCTTC. This sequence encodes CATSDFQKLNEQFF.

The J gene is TRBJ2-5, the V gene TRBV7-2; a possible D gene is TRBD2 (5 bases). The CDR3 runs to 13 residues. Per germline, CDR1 SGHTA and CDR2 FQGNSA. The ends were cut back, 1 base at V and 6 bases at J, with 9 bases in the middle. The CDR3 DNA reads as TGTGCCAGCAGCTTAGATTCGGGGAAGACCCAGTACTTC. It specifies CASSLDSGKTQYF.

This clonotype was seen more than once but under ten times. This chain connects TRBV7-9 to TRBJ2-4; 7 bases align to TRBD1. The CDR3 runs to 15 residues. Losses at the gene ends were 7 bases for V and 8 bases for J; bases not matched to a gene: 14. Germline CDR1 is SEHNR and CDR2 is FQNEAQ (reference sequence). The CDR3 DNA follows: TGTGCCAGCAATGAGGCAGGGGGAAAGTTTGACATTCAGTACTTC. It codes for CASNEAGGKFDIQYF.

There are a few counts of this clonotype. The gene calls are TRBV12-3 or TRBV12-4 and TRBJ2-5, with a tentative D call TRBD2 (5 bases). V was shortened by 3 bases and J by 5 bases, with 10 bases between the two germline ends. CDR3 size: 13 residues. CDR3 loop: CASSFRRAETQYF. As DNA, the CDR3 is TGTGCCAGCAGTTTTCGGCGGGCCGAGACCCAGTACTTC.

This rearrangement joins TRBV7-3 to TRBJ2-1; possible D gene TRBD2, 6 bases. This CDR3 comprises 17 residues. The V gene lost 0 bases and the J gene lost 0 bases, with 12 bases spanning the gap. Germline V CDR1 and CDR2: SGHTA, FQGTGA. In DNA, the CDR3 is TGTGCCAGCAGCTTAACTGGGACTCAAAGCTCCTACAATGAGCAGTTCTTC. Protein: CASSLTGTQSSYNEQFF.

This clonotype appeared a few times. The CDR3: CASSWGGETEAFF. The DNA of the CDR3 is TGTGCCAGCAGCTGGGGGGGGGAGACTGAAGCTTTCTTT. This sequence joins TRBV7-2 and TRBJ1-1; tentatively, D is TRBD1 (5 bases). The V end was cut by 4 bases, the J end by 5 bases, with 11 bases between. The CDR3 runs 13 residues. CDR1 is SGHTA, CDR2 FQGNSA, per germline.

The chain couples TRBV2 to TRBJ2-7; maybe TRBD1 (5 bases). The CDR3 runs 14 residues. In germline, CDR1 is SNHLY, CDR2 FYNNEI. V was clipped by 6 bases and J by 6 bases, with 18 bases between them. CDR3: CASRPQGKEGEQYF. The CDR3 DNA follows: TGTGCCAGCAGACCCCAGGGTAAGGAAGGCGAGCAGTACTTC. Looking up the rest from reference TRBV2 and TRBJ2-7 gives the full variable domain: EPEVTQTPSHQVTQMGQEVILRCVPISNHLYFYWYRQILGQKVEFLVSFYNNEISEKSEIFDDQFSVERPDGSNFTLKIRSTKLEDSAMYFCASRPQGKEGEQYFGPGTRLTVT.

In nucleotides, the CDR3 is TGTGCCAGTAGTCACAGGACCCTCACAAGCTCTGGGGCCAACGTCCTGACTTTC. Translation: CASSHRTLTSSGANVLTF. V and J are TRBV19 and TRBJ2-6; TRBD1 might be the D (5 bases). This CDR3 spans 18 amino acids. The germline V gene has CDR1 LNHDA and CDR2 SQIVND (reference sequence). Trimming took off 5 bases at V and 0 bases at J, with 17 bases between the two ends.

To note about this clonotype: At one of its ends the junction is not consistent with the germline gene, which may arise from a read error. The gene calls are TRBV3-1 and TRBJ1-4; a weak D match, TRBD1 (6 bases). The V gene's germline CDR1 is LGHDT and CDR2 YNNKEL (reference sequence). The CDR3 spans 15 residues. In nucleotides, the CDR3 is TGTGCCAGCACCCAGGCTGGGGGCCAGAGGGAAAAACCGTTTTTT. Protein: CASTQAGGQREKPFF.

The J gene is TRBJ2-2, the V gene TRBV6-1, with 9 bases that match TRBD1. The CDR3 covers 15 residues. CDR1 MNHNS and CDR2 SASEGT come from the germline V gene. J gave up 3 bases and V 4 bases, and 3 bases lay outside the gene matches. CDR3 protein: CASSARQGDTGELFF. The CDR3, as DNA: TGTGCCAGCAGTGCACGACAGGGGGACACCGGGGAGCTGTTTTTT.

V usage is TRBV12-3 or TRBV12-4 and J usage is TRBJ1-2; 8 positions match TRBD1. The CDR3 is made up of 14 amino acids. After removal of 5 bases from V and 1 base from J, the junction contained 3 bases not matched to a gene. The CDR3 bases are TGTGCCAGCAGTACCAGGGGGCGTAACTATGGCTACACCTTC. This codes for CASSTRGRNYGYTF.

The chain couples TRBV7-3 to TRBJ2-2, with 7 bases aligning to TRBD2. The CDR3 totals 15 residues. V gave up 5 bases and J gave up 4 bases; unmatched junction bases: 7. In germline, CDR1 is SGHTA, CDR2 FQGTGA. For the CDR3, the DNA is TGTGCCAGCAGCCCAACTGCGGGAGCCACCGGGGAGCTGTTTTTT. It yields the protein CASSPTAGATGELFF.

By share, this clonotype ranks as medium-sized. The chain couples TRBV4-3 to TRBJ2-5, with unresolved D. V shed 1 base and J shed 5 bases, with 14 bases lying between them. This CDR3 region has 15 residues. CDR1 LGHNA and CDR2 YSLEER come from the germline V gene. The CDR3 here is CASSQAPAARETQYF. As DNA, the CDR3 is TGCGCCAGCAGCCAAGCCCCGGCAGCTCGGGAGACCCAGTACTTC.

The CDR3: CASRPRTGQNTEAFF. In nucleotides, the CDR3 is TGTGCCAGCAGACCGCGGACGGGGCAGAACACTGAAGCTTTCTTT. The chain joins TRBV12-3 or TRBV12-4 to TRBJ1-1; weak D call: TRBD1 (5 bases). Trimming cost V 6 bases and J 1 base, with 15 bases left between them. The CDR3 has 15 residues.

This chain links TRBV5-6 with TRBJ1-6; no clear D. Germline CDR1 is SGHDT and CDR2 is YYEEEE. V gave up 7 bases and J gave up 6 bases, with 14 bases separating them. CDR3 size: 14 residues. The CDR3 spells CASPVGTGNSPLHF. The CDR3 bases are TGTGCCAGCCCAGTCGGTACGGGTAATTCACCCCTCCACTTT.

On this clonotype: Being one base from a much bigger clone, this may be a read error. The CDR3 spells CASHALAGVETQHF. The CDR3 region has the DNA TGCGCCAGCCACGCACTAGCGGGAGTTGAGACCCAGCACTTC. This chain connects TRBV5-1 to TRBJ2-5; 11 nucleotides agree with TRBD2. CDR1 and CDR2 from the germline V gene are SGHRS and YFSETQ. The CDR3 runs 14 residues.

This clonotype was counted a few times. J is TRBJ2-7 and V is TRBV27; D is uncertain. The germline V gene encodes CDR1 MNHEY and CDR2 SMNVEV (reference sequence). This CDR3 has 14 residues. V shed 0 bases and J shed 2 bases, with 8 bases lying between them. CDR3: CASSLSFGPYEQYF. The CDR3 DNA reads as TGTGCCAGCAGTTTATCGTTCGGCCCCTACGAGCAGTACTTC.

This clonotype was recorded at least ten times. The chain employs TRBV29-1 and TRBJ2-5; D unresolved. The germline gives CDR1 SQVTM, CDR2 ANQGSEA. The germline V and J ends were trimmed by 4 bases and 2 bases, with 8 bases remaining between them. The CDR3 sequence is 12 residues long. CDR3: CSVVGFQETQYF. The CDR3 nucleotides read TGCAGCGTTGTGGGCTTTCAAGAGACCCAGTACTTC.

There are a few counts of this clonotype. V usage is TRBV6-1 and J usage is TRBJ2-1; D may be TRBD2 (7 bases). Trimming left V 4 bases short and J 1 base short, with 14 bases between. The CDR3 spans 16 residues. CDR1 MNHNS and CDR2 SASEGT come from the germline V gene. The CDR3 nucleotides read TGTGCCAGCAGTGTCCGGGGGCGGGGGTCCTACAATGAGCAGTTCTTC. Protein product: CASSVRGRGSYNEQFF.

V and J are TRBV7-2 and TRBJ2-1, with 9 bases fitting TRBD2. The CDR3 spans 14 residues. Germline CDR1 and CDR2: SGHTA and FQGNSA. The ends lost 2 bases at V and 8 bases at J; junction bases unmatched: 4. The CDR3 DNA reads as TGTGCCAGCAGCTTAAGCGGGGGGTTCGATGAGCAGTTCTTC. This encodes CASSLSGGFDEQFF.

The J gene is TRBJ2-5, the V gene TRBV20-1; perhaps D is TRBD1 or TRBD2 (7 bases each). The end of the DNA is better explained by TRBJ2-1, so the J call may be wrong. Germline CDR1 reads DFQATT; CDR2 reads SNEGSKA (reference sequence). The CDR3 covers 14 residues. The DNA of the CDR3 is TGCAGTGCTAGATTCTACAGGGAGGGGGCTGAGCAGTTCTTC. The encoded protein is CSARFYREGAEQFF.

This clonotype was observed a few times. The chain couples TRBV29-1 to TRBJ2-5, with TRBD2 identical over 10 bases. V dropped 3 bases and J dropped 4; count of bases not matched to a gene: 11. The V gene's germline CDR1 is SQVTM and CDR2 ANQGSEA. There are 16 residues in the CDR3. CDR3 sequence reads: CSVDSTSGTLRETQYF. The CDR3 DNA reads as TGCAGCGTTGACTCCACTAGCGGGACCCTCAGAGAGACCCAGTACTTC.